A selection of T cell receptor beta chains follows, all from one sample in a study of technical replicates of blood from several donors. Profiling relied on immunoSEQ multiplex PCR, and the TCRdb table lists in-frame clones only, not all of them. The sample yields over 10,000 clones, 79% seen once. Material for sequencing was PBMCs. The source is a human donor in good health. The CDR3 runs from the conserved cysteine through the conserved F or W. The order of the fields is CDR3 protein, CDR3 DNA, clone size, J gene, D gene, V gene. A D gene is named only where the DNA matches it firmly. Rows give clone size only sometimes, using once, few, many, or a class for an expanded clone.

CASSLNREETQYF,TGTGCCAGCAGCTTAAACAGAGAAGAGACCCAGTACTTC,.,TRBJ2-5,.,TRBV7-2
CASSSDRGNEKLFF,TGCGCCAGCAGCTCGGACAGGGGTAATGAAAAACTGTTTTTT,few,TRBJ1-4,TRBD1,TRBV5-1
CASSYRLGDEQFF,TGTGCCAGCAGTTACAGGCTGGGCGATGAGCAGTTCTTC,.,TRBJ2-1,.,TRBV6-6
CASRGLADEQYF,TGTGCCAGCAGGGGACTAGCGGATGAGCAGTACTTC,.,TRBJ2-7,TRBD2,TRBV6-1
CASRRLKSTDTQYF,TGTGCCAGCAGGCGGCTAAAGAGCACAGATACGCAGTATTTT,.,TRBJ2-3,.,TRBV2
CASSLNGGYNEQFF,TGTGCCAGCAGCTTAAATGGCGGCTACAATGAGCAGTTCTTC,.,TRBJ2-1,.,TRBV2
CAISEGTSGSNGQFF,TGTGCCATCAGTGAGGGGACTAGCGGGAGTAATGGGCAGTTCTTC,.,TRBJ2-1,TRBD2,TRBV10-3
CASSLGLAGGRGTGELFF,TGCGCCAGCAGCTTGGGACTAGCGGGAGGCCGGGGCACCGGGGAGCTGTTTTTT,.,TRBJ2-2,TRBD2,TRBV5-1
CASRSGNTQYF,TGCGCCAGCAGGAGCGGCAATACGCAGTATTTT,once,TRBJ2-3,.,TRBV10-2
CASSFRGQPQHF,TGTGCCAGCAGTTTCCGAGGTCAGCCCCAGCATTTT,.,TRBJ1-5,.,TRBV28
CASSFIPQGPGTEKLFF,TGTGCCAGCAGTTTTATCCCACAGGGCCCGGGTACTGAAAAACTGTTTTTT,.,TRBJ1-4,.,TRBV27
CASSLSGTDTQYF,TGTGCCAGCAGCTTGAGCGGCACAGATACGCAGTATTTT,.,TRBJ2-3,.,TRBV11-3
CASGLSEGSKETQYF,TGTGCTAGTGGTTTGAGTGAGGGCAGTAAAGAGACCCAGTACTTC,.,TRBJ2-5,.,TRBV12-5
CASSSTGDHQETQYF,TGTGCCAGCAGTTCGACAGGGGACCACCAAGAGACCCAGTACTTC,.,TRBJ2-5,TRBD1,TRBV27
CASSPLQATGEKLFF,TGTGCCAGCTCACCATTACAGGCCACGGGCGAAAAACTGTTTTTT,.,TRBJ1-4,.,TRBV18
CASSPHGVGAAEAFF,TGTGCCAGCAGTCCCCATGGAGTGGGGGCCGCTGAAGCTTTCTTT,.,TRBJ1-1,.,TRBV28
CASSIAGTGVGSNQPQHF,TGTGCCAGTAGTATCGCAGGGACTGGGGTGGGGAGCAATCAGCCCCAGCATTTT,.,TRBJ1-5,.,TRBV19
CASSFDSVEPQHF,TGTGCCAGCAGCTTTGACAGTGTCGAGCCCCAGCATTTT,.,TRBJ1-5,.,TRBV12-1
CASKPLQFPEASQPQHF,TGTGCCAGCAAACCCCTCCAATTTCCTGAGGCTAGTCAGCCCCAGCATTTT,.,TRBJ1-5,.,TRBV27
CASMAGGGGTEAFF,TGTGCCAGCATGGCGGGGGGGGGAGGAACCGAAGCTTTCTTT,.,TRBJ1-1,.,TRBV6-5
CASSIGTGEYEQYF,TGTGCCAGTAGTATCGGGACAGGGGAATACGAGCAGTACTTC,once,TRBJ2-7,TRBD1,TRBV19
CASSPEGLAGVREQFF,TGTGCCAGCAGCCCGGAGGGACTAGCGGGAGTGAGAGAGCAGTTCTTC,.,TRBJ2-1,TRBD2,TRBV7-9
CASSQGAYEQYF,TGTGCCAGCAGCCAGGGGGCGTACGAGCAGTACTTC,.,TRBJ2-7,TRBD1,TRBV28
CASSLLGADQPQHF,TGTGCCAGCAGTTTATTGGGGGCTGATCAGCCCCAGCATTTT,.,TRBJ1-5,.,TRBV27
CASTREQGAYGYTF,TGTGCCAGCACCAGGGAACAGGGCGCCTATGGCTACACCTTC,.,TRBJ1-2,.,TRBV19
CASSQNEGGSTEAFF,TGCGCCAGCAGCCAGAATGAGGGGGGGAGCACTGAAGCTTTCTTT,.,TRBJ1-1,.,TRBV5-1
CASTKEDTGNTIYF,TGTGCCAGCACCAAAGAGGACACTGGAAACACCATATATTTT,.,TRBJ1-3,.,TRBV9
CASRVFQGAHSYEQYF,TGTGCCAGCAGGGTGTTCCAGGGGGCGCATTCCTACGAGCAGTACTTC,.,TRBJ2-7,TRBD1,TRBV27
CASSIPTGLAGANTGELFF,TGTGCCAGCAGCATTCCTACGGGACTAGCGGGAGCGAACACCGGGGAGCTGTTTTTT,few,TRBJ2-2,TRBD2,TRBV5-4
CASSPGLAGYAYF,TGTGCCAGCAGCCCGGGACTAGCGGGATATGCGTACTTC,.,TRBJ2-7,TRBD2,TRBV16
CASSLDGRSTDTQYF,TGTGCCAGCAGCTTGGACGGGAGGAGCACAGATACGCAGTATTTT,once,TRBJ2-3,TRBD2,TRBV7-9